This T cell receptor beta chain emerged from a study of CD8 T cells in Susac syndrome. CD8+ and CD4+ T cells from blood underwent TCR beta sequencing. Negative isolation was used for CD8+ and CD4+ T cells and FACS enrichment for TEMRA cells. Worth noting for this clonotype: Its antigen is not known.

RNA was extracted with the RNeasy kit, and a quantity of roughly 0.5 to 1 ug was reverse transcribed using random hexamers. From the immunoSEQ multiplex PCR reads, TCRdb called clonotypes with MiXCR, one entry per CDR3 protein. The sample carries 150,000 to 200,000 distinct CDR3 sequences, 90% to 95% recorded once. Findings of the study overall: The study admitted that it had a relatively small number of individuals in its TCR sequencing and HLA analysis.

Sequencing was carried out using CD4+ T cells from PBMCs. The TCR was taken from a human donor in good health.

As DNA, the CDR3 is TGTGCCAGCAGCCTAGTATCGTGGACAGGGTATTTGGAGACCCAGTACTTC. Its protein product is CASSLVSWTGYLETQYF. V gene TRBV11-2 combines with J gene TRBJ2-5, with 8 bases fitting TRBD1. The length of the CDR3 is 17 residues. V was pared by 5 bases and J by 5 bases, with 16 bases of the junction left unmatched. The germline CDR1 and CDR2 sequences are SGHAT and FQNNGV. Full variable domain (remainder filled in from reference TRBV11-2 and TRBJ2-5): EAGVAQSPRYKIIEKRQSVAFWCNPISGHATLYWYQQILGQGPKLLIQFQNNGVVDDSQLPKDRFSAERLKGVDSTLKIQPAKLEDSAVYLCASSLVSWTGYLETQYFGPGTRLLVL.